One and the same sample provided the 9 T cell receptor beta chains below, sequenced in a study of CD8+ T cells in alopecia areata. Following RNA extraction, reverse transcription yielded cDNA that acted as the sequencing template. The protocol was immunoSEQ multiplex PCR, while the TCRdb copy is restricted to in-frame clones and leaves out a portion. In the table there are 130,000 to 150,000 clones, around 87% of which are singletons. The sample here was CD8+ T cells sorted from blood, taken at week 0. The receptors derive from a human donor with alopecia areata.

The J gene is TRBJ2-1, the V gene TRBV6-6; the D is unclear. The V gene lost 7 bases and the J gene lost 8 bases, with 12 bases spanning the gap. The CDR3 covers 12 residues. Germline V CDR1 and CDR2: MNHNY, SVGAGI (reference sequence). CDR3 amino acids: CASIGPRDEQFF. DNA of the CDR3: TGTGCCAGCATTGGCCCCCGGGATGAGCAGTTCTTC.

The chain joins TRBV4-1 to TRBJ1-2; 8 bases are a match to TRBD1. Germline V gives CDR1 MGHRA, CDR2 YSYEKL. V was clipped by 2 bases and J by 8 bases; unmatched bases: 16. The CDR3 contains 17 residues. The CDR3 protein is CASSQSLGMTGAAGYTF. The CDR3 DNA reads as TGCGCCAGCAGCCAATCTCTGGGCATGACAGGGGCGGCGGGCTACACCTTC.

The rearrangement uses TRBV2 and TRBJ2-7; a weak D match, TRBD1 (5 bases). The V and J ends lost 8 bases and 4 bases respectively, with 9 bases between them. Germline values: CDR1 SNHLY, CDR2 FYNNEI. CDR3 length equals 11 residues. In DNA, the CDR3 is TGTGCCAGCCAGACAGTTTACGAGCAGTACTTC. It specifies CASQTVYEQYF. The whole variable domain, filled in from reference TRBV2 and TRBJ2-7, reads EPEVTQTPSHQVTQMGQEVILRCVPISNHLYFYWYRQILGQKVEFLVSFYNNEISEKSEIFDDQFSVERPDGSNFTLKIRSTKLEDSAMYFCASQTVYEQYFGPGTRLTVT.

The rearrangement links TRBV11-2 to TRBJ2-1; tentative D call: TRBD1 (6 bases). The CDR3 totals 17 residues. Germline CDR1 is SGHAT and CDR2 is FQNNGV. V lost 0 bases, J lost 4 bases, and 16 bases lay in between. The CDR3 DNA reads as TGTGCCAGCAGCTTAGAGCAGGGGTGGGGGAAGTACAATGAGCAGTTCTTC. Translated, it gives CASSLEQGWGKYNEQFF.

The V and J genes are TRBV14 and TRBJ2-7, with D possibly matching TRBD1 (5 bases). The CDR3 has 14 amino acids. CDR1 and CDR2 from the germline V gene are SGHDN and FVKESK. The V end was cut by 4 bases, the J end by 5 bases, with 15 bases between. The CDR3 coding sequence is TGTGCCAGCAGCCTTTTCAGGGAAGTCCACGAGCAGTACTTC. Translating it yields CASSLFREVHEQYF.

This CDR3 reads CASSVYRDSDPGANVLTF. The CDR3 DNA sequence: TGTGCCAGCAGTGTTTACCGGGACAGCGACCCTGGGGCCAACGTCCTGACTTTC. The chain couples TRBV6-1 to TRBJ2-6; 7 bases are shared with TRBD1. The CDR3 has 18 amino acids. The ends lost 4 bases at V and 2 bases at J; junction bases unmatched: 11. Per germline, CDR1 MNHNS and CDR2 SASEGT.

For the CDR3, the DNA is TGTGCCAGCAGCCCCTCGTACGAGCAGTACTTC. Translation: CASSPSYEQYF. The rearrangement joins TRBV7-9 to TRBJ2-5; the D is unclear. The end of the DNA is better explained by TRBJ2-7, so the J call may be wrong. The CDR3 runs 11 residues. Germline lookup yields CDR1 SEHNR and CDR2 FQNEAQ (reference sequence).

The chain uses TRBV11-2 and TRBJ2-7, with D possibly called TRBD1 or TRBD2 (5 bases each). CDR1 SGHAT and CDR2 FQNNGV come from the germline V gene. With 7 bases removed from V and 3 bases from J, the gap between germline ends came to 13 bases. This CDR3 spans 13 amino acids. The CDR3 here is CASTWDDNYEQYF. In nucleotides, the CDR3 is TGTGCCAGCACCTGGGACGATAACTACGAGCAGTACTTC. The whole variable domain, filled in from reference TRBV11-2 and TRBJ2-7, reads EAGVAQSPRYKIIEKRQSVAFWCNPISGHATLYWYQQILGQGPKLLIQFQNNGVVDDSQLPKDRFSAERLKGVDSTLKIQPAKLEDSAVYLCASTWDDNYEQYFGPGTRLTVT.

This chain links TRBV6-5 with TRBJ1-2; D perhaps matches TRBD1 (6 bases). The V gene's germline CDR1 is MNHEY and CDR2 SVGAGI. The V gene lost 4 bases and the J gene lost 8 bases, with 17 bases spanning the gap. The CDR3 sequence is 14 residues long. CDR3 sequence reads: CASSSLRLGGGYTF. The DNA for the CDR3 is TGTGCCAGCAGTTCCCTTCGACTGGGGGGCGGCTACACCTTC.